A selection of T cell receptor beta chains follows, all from one sample in a study of blood T cell repertoires in COVID-19. Sequencing was performed with immunoSEQ multiplex PCR; in TCRdb, only in-frame clones are kept and a portion is missing. The repertoire includes tens of thousands of clones, 70% to 85% of them detected once, and 14% sits in the top ten. Sequenced input: peripheral blood. All receptors come from a human donor in a cohort sampled during active COVID-19. Both conserved end residues are part of each CDR3. Fields, in order: V gene, CDR3 protein.

TRBV15 | CATSARLAGGYNEQFF
TRBV27 | CASGLAGGPSTDTQYF
TRBV6-2/TRBV6-3 | CASSKIPGRDYEQYF
TRBV19 | CATQKGGQRYQPQHF
TRBV10-2 | CASSGTGDNEQFF
TRBV7-9 | CASSSIDLGDWDNEQFF
TRBV4-3 | CASSQDRWSAYEQYF
TRBV11-2 | CASSLGAGAPYNEQFF
TRBV6-1 | CASSEVGVRLAETYNEQFF
TRBV29-1 | CSVGPHGPDRGGDTQYF
TRBV19 | CATEDRAYEQYF
TRBV7-8 | CASSLSGSSYEQYF
TRBV18 | CASSPASGRSTGELFF
TRBV7-9 | CASSLVAGVREQYF
TRBV5-5 | CASSLTGVLHEQYF
TRBV2 | CASSRQGGSGNTIYF
TRBV6-5 | CASSHPEAFF
TRBV7-9 | CASSSTSGITDTQYF
TRBV29-1 | CSVVPTAAEAFF
TRBV7-8 | CASSLQRGAYNEQFF
TRBV21-1 | CASSQPGYTIYF
TRBV20-1 | CSASGGRDYNEQFF
TRBV15 | CATSRDQSGLQQYF
TRBV7-3 | CASSLSPGQRGYEQFF
TRBV2 | CASRKEGGATQYF
TRBV7-9 | CASSLPRGDGFF